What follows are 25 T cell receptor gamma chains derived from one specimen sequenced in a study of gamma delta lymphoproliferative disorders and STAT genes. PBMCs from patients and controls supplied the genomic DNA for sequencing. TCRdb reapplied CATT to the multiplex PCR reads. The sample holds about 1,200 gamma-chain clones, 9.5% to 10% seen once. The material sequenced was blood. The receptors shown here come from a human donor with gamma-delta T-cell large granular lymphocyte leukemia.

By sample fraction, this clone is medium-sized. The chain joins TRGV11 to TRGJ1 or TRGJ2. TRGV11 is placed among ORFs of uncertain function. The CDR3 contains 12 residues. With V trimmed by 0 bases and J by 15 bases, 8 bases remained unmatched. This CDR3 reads CACWIRHPMVLF. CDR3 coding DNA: TGTGCCTGCTGGATTAGGCACCCCATGGTACTCTTT.

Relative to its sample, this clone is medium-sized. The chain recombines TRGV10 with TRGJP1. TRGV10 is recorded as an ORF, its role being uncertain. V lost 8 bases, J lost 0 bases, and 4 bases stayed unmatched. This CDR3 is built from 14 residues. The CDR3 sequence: CAAWANTTGWFKIF. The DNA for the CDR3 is TGTGCTGCGTGGGCCAATACCACTGGTTGGTTCAAGATATTT.

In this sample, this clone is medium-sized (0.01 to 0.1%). DNA for the CDR3: TGTGCCACCTGGGACGGGTGGGGGGATTGGATCAAGACGTTT. Protein product: CATWDGWGDWIKTF. This chain links TRGV2 with TRGJP2. Germline V CDR1 and CDR2: EGSNGY, YDSYNSKV. V dropped 0 bases and J dropped 8; count of bases not matched to a gene: 6. This CDR3 has 14 residues.

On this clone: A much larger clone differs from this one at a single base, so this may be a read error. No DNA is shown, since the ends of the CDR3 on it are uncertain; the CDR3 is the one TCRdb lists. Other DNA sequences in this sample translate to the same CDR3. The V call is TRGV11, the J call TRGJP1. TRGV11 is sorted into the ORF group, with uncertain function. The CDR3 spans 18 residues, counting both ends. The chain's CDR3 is CTTVPAGLGDTTGWFKIF.

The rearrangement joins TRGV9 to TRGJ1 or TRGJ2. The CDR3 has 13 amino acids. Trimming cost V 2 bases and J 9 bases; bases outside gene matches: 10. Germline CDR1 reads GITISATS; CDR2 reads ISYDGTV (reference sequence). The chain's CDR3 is CALWEASVSKKLF. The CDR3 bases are TGTGCCTTGTGGGAGGCGAGCGTCTCTAAGAAACTCTTT.

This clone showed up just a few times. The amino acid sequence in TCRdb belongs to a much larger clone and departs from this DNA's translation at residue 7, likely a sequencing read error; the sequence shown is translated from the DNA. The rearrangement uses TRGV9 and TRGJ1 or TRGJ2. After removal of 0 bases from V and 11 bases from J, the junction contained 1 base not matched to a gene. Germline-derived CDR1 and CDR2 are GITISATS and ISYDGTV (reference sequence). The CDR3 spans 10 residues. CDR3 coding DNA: TGTGCCTTGTGGGAGGTGCAGAAACTCTTT. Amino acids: CALWEVQKLF.

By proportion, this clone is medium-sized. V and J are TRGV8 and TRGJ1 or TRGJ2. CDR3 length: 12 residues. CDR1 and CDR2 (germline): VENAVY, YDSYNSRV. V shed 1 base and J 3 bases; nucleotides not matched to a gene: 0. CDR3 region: CATWDSYYKKLF. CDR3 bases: TGTGCCACCTGGGATAGTTATTATAAGAAACTCTTT.

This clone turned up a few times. The CDR3 DNA sequence: TGTGCCACCTGGGACAGGCTAATTAATTATTATAAGAAACTCTTT. Amino acids: CATWDRLINYYKKLF. The chain recombines TRGV3 with TRGJ1 or TRGJ2. V lost 0 bases to trimming and J lost 1 base; unmatched junction nucleotides: 6. The CDR3 is 15 amino acids. Germline assignment: CDR1 VTNTFY and CDR2 YDVSTARD (reference sequence).

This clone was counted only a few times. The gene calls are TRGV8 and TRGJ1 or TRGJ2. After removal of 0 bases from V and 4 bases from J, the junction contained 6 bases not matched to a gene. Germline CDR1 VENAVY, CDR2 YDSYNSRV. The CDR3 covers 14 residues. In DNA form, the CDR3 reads TGTGCCACCTGGGATAGGCTGAGATATTATAAGAAACTCTTT. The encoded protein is CATWDRLRYYKKLF.

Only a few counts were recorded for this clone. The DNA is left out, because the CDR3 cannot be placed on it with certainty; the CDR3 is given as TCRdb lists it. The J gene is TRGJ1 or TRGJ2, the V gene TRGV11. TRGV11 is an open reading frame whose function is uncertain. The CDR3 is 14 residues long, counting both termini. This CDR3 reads CTTVPAGLKDEKLF.

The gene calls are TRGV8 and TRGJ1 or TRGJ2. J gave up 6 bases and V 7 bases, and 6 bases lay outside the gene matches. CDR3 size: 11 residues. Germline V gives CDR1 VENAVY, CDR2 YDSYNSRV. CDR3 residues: CATCLSYKKLF. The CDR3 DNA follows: TGTGCCACCTGTCTGTCTTATAAGAAACTCTTT.

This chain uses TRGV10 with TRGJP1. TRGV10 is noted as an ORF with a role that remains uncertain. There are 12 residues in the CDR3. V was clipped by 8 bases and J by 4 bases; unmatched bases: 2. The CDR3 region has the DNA TGTGCTGCGTGGAACACTGGTTGGTTCAAGATATTT. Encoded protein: CAAWNTGWFKIF.

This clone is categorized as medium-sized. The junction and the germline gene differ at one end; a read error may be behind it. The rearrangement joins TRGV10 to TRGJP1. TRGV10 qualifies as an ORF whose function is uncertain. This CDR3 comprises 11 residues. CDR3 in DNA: TGCGCCTCCCCGGGTGGTTGGTTCAAGATATTT. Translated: CASPGGWFKIF.

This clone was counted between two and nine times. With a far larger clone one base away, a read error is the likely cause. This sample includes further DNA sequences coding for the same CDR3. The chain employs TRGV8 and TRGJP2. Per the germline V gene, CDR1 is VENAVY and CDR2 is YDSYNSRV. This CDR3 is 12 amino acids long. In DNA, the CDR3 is TGTGCCACCTGGGATAGTGATTGGATTAAGACGTTT. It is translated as CATWDSDWIKTF.

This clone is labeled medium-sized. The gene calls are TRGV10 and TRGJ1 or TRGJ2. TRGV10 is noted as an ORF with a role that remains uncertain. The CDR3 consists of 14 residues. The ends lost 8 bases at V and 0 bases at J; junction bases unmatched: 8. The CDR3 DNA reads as TGTGCTGCGTGGGATTATTGGAATTATTATAAGAAACTCTTT. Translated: CAAWDYWNYYKKLF.

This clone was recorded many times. CDR3 nucleotide sequence: TGTGCCACCTGGGATGGGCGGTTACATAAGAAACTCTTT. Protein product: CATWDGRLHKKLF. This chain joins TRGV4 and TRGJ1 or TRGJ2. The CDR3 length is 13 residues. V shed 0 bases and J 8 bases; nucleotides not matched to a gene: 7. Germline-derived CDR1 and CDR2 are EGSTGY and YDSYTSSV.

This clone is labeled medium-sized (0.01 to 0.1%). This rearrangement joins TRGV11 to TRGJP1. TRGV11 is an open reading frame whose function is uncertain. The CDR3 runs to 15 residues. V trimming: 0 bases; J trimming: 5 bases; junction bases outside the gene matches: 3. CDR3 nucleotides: TGTGCCTGCTGGATTAGGCACATTACTGGTTGGTTCAAGATATTT. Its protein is CACWIRHITGWFKIF.

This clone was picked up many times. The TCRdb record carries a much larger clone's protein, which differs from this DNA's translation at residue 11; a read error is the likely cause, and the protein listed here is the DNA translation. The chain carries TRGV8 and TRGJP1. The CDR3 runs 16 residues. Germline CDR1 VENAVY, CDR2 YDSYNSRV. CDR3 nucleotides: TGTGCCACCTGGGATAGAGGGGGTACCACTGATTGGTTCAAGATATTT. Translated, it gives CATWDRGGTTDWFKIF.

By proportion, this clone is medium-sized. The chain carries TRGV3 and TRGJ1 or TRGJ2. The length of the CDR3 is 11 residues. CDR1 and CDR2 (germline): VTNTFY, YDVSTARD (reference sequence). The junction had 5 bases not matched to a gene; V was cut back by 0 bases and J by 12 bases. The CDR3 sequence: CATWDRRGKLF. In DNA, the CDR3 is TGTGCCACCTGGGACAGGCGGGGGAAACTCTTT.

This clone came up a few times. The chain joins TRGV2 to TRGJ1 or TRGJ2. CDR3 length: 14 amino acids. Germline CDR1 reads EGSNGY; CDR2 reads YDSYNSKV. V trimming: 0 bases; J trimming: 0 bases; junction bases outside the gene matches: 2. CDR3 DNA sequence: TGTGCCACCTGGGACGGGATGAATTATTATAAGAAACTCTTT. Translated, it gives CATWDGMNYYKKLF.

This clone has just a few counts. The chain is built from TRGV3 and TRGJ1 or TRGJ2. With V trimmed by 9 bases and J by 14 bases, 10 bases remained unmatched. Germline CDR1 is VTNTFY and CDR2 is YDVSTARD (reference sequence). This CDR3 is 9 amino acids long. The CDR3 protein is CATRGGELF. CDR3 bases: TGTGCCACCCGCGGGGGGGAACTCTTT.

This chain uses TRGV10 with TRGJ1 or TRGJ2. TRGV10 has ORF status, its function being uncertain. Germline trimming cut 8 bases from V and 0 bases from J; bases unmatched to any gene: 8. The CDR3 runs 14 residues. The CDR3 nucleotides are TGTGCTGCGTGGGATTTGACGAATTATTATAAGAAACTCTTT. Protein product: CAAWDLTNYYKKLF.

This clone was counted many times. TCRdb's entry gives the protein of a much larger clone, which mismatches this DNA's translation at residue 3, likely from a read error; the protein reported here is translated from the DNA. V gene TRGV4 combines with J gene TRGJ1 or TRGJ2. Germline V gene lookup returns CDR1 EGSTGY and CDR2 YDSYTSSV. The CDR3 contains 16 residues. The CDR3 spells CAIWDGPSMDYYKKLF. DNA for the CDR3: TGTGCCATCTGGGACGGGCCTAGCATGGATTATTATAAGAAACTCTTT.

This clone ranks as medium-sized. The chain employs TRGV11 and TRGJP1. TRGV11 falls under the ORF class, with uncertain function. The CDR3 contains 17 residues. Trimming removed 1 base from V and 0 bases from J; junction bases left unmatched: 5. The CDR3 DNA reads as TGTGCCTGCTGGATTAGGCAGTATGATACCACTGGTTGGTTCAAGATATTT. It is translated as CACWIRQYDTTGWFKIF.

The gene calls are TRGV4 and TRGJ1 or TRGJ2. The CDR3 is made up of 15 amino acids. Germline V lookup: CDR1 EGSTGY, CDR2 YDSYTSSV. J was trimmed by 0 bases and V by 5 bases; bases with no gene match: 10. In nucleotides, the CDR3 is TGTGCCACCTGGGCCTGCCCCACGAATTATTATAAGAAACTCTTT. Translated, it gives CATWACPTNYYKKLF.